What follows is one T cell receptor (beta chain) and its context. Its antigen is unknown. The data were taken from a study of blood T cells in healthy people across ages. General study findings and limits: Naive T cell percentage by flow cytometry tracked strongly with beta diversity. Across the age range, TCR beta diversity per million T cells fell in a roughly linear way.

Per sample, a minimum of 6 million PBMCs were isolated. The V end lost 6 bases, the J end lost 0 bases, and 15 bases lay between the germline ends. The CDR3 sequence is 16 residues long. CDR1 and CDR2 from the germline V gene are MNHEY and SVGEGT. The second PCR ran about 6 to 12 cycles with a sample-barcoded 5' primer and J-beta primers. The yield of each sample was at least 3 million CDR3-containing paired-end reads. TCRdb processed the 5' RACE reads anew with MiXCR; each CDR3 protein has one entry. In the table there are about 1.4 million distinct CDR3 sequences, roughly 59% of which are singletons.

The rearrangement uses TRBV6-2 or TRBV6-3 and TRBJ2-1; TRBD2 is a possible D gene (6 bases). This TCR was sampled from a young man in good health. Sequencing was done on a sample of blood. CDR3 region: CASSGGFGDSYNEQFF. The CDR3 DNA is TGTGCCAGCAGCGGGGGATTCGGGGACTCCTACAATGAGCAGTTCTTC.